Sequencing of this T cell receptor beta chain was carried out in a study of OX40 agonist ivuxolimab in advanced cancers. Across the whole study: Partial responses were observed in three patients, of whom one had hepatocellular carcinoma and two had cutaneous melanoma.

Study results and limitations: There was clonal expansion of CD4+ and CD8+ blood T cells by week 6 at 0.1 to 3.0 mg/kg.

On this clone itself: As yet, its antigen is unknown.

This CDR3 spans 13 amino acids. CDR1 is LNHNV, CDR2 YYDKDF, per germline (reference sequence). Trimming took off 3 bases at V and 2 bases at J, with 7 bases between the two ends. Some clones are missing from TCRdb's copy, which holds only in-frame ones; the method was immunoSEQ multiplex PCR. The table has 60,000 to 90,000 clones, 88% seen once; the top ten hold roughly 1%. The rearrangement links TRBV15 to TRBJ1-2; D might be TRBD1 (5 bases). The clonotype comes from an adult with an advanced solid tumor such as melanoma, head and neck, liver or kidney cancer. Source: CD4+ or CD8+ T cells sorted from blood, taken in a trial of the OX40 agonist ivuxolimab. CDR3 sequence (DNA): TGTGCCACCAGCAGGACAGAGAACTATGGCTACACCTTC. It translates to CATSRTENYGYTF.